Sequencing of this TCR beta chain was carried out in a study of spatial heterogeneity in lung cancer. Points from the study as a whole: Tumor mutation count correlated with how many alpha and beta TCRs expanded intratumorally.

As to time point: sample taken at primary tumor resection. Material for sequencing was whole RNA from tumor, nontumor lung or frozen PBMC, left unsorted. Individually, TCR cDNA molecules were each labelled with a unique molecular identifier. Using its own MiXCR run on the 5' RACE reads, TCRdb lists one record per CDR3 protein. The sample yields about 27,000 distinct CDR3 sequences, 7.1% seen once. This clonotype has ten or more counts. No antigen is known for it. The V gene lost 7 bases and the J gene lost 7 bases, with 13 bases spanning the gap. CDR1 is SQVTM, CDR2 ANQGSEA, per germline. This CDR3 is built from 11 residues.

The sample consisted of lung tumor tissue, taken at surgery. J is TRBJ2-5 and V is TRBV29-1; perhaps TRBD1 as D (6 bases). This TCR was sampled from a male donor with early-stage non-small cell lung cancer. CDR3 sequence (DNA): TGCAGCGCGTCACAACAGGGGACCCAGTACTTC. Translating gives CSASQQGTQYF.